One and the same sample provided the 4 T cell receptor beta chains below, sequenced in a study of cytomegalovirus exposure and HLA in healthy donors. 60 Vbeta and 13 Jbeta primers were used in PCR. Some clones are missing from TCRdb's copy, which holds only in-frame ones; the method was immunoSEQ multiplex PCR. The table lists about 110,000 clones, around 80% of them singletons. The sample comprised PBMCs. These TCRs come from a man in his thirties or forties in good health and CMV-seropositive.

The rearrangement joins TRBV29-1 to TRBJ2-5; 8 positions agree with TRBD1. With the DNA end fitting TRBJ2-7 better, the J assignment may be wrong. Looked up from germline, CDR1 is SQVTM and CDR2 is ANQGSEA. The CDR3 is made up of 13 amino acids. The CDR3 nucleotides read TGCAGCGTTGGCCGCGGACAGGGCTACGAGCAGTACTTC. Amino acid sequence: CSVGRGQGYEQYF.

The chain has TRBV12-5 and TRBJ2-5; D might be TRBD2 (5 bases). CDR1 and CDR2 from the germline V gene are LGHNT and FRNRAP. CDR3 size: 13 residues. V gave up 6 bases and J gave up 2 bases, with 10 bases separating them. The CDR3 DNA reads TGTGCTAGTGGGGCGGGTAGGCAAGAGACCCAGTACTTC. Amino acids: CASGAGRQETQYF.

The CDR3 spells CASSTRQGKREGYTF. CDR3 coding DNA: TGTGCCAGTAGTACCCGACAGGGGAAGCGAGAGGGCTACACCTTC. The chain has TRBV19 and TRBJ1-2, with 8 bases aligning to TRBD1. The V and J ends lost 4 bases and 8 bases, in that order; junction bases with no gene match: 12. Germline lookup yields CDR1 LNHDA and CDR2 SQIVND (reference sequence). CDR3 length: 15 residues. Variable domain in full (rest from reference TRBV19 and TRBJ1-2): DGGITQSPKYLFRKEGQNVTLSCEQNLNHDAMYWYRQDPGQGLRLIYYSQIVNDFQKGDIAEGYSVSREKKESFPLTVTSAQKNPTAFYLCASSTRQGKREGYTFGSGTRLTVV.

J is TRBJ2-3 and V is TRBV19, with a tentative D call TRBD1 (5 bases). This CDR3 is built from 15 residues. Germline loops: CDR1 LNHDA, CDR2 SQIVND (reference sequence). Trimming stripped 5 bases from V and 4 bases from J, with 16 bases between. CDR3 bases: TGTGCCAGTAGTCAGGGCCAGGGCGGAGCAGATACGCAGTATTTT. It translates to CASSQGQGGADTQYF.